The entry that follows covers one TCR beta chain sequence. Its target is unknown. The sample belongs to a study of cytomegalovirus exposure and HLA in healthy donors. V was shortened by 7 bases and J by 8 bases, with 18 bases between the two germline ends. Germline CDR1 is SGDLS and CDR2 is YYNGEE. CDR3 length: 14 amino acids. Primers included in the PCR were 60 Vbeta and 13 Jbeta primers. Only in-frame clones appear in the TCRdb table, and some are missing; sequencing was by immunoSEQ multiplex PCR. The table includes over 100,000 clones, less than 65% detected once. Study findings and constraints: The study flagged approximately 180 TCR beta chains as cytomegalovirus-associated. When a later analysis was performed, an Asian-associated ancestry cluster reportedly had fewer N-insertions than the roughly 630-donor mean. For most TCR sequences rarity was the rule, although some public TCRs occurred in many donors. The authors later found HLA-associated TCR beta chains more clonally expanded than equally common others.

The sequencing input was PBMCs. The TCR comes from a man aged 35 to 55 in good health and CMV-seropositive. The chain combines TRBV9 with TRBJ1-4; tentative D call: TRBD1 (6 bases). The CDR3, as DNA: TGTGCCAGCGGGCTCGACAGGTACGGAGAAAAACTGTTTTTT. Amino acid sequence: CASGLDRYGEKLFF.